The 21 T cell receptor beta chains presented below share a single source sample, sequenced in a study of T cell responses to AZD1222 COVID-19 vaccine. Using immunoSEQ multiplex PCR, the repertoire was profiled, and TCRdb retains in-frame clones only, with some absent. The table records roughly 51,000 clones, 80% to 90% of them present only once. Sample: peripheral blood, taken 28 days after the second AZD1222 dose. The receptors originated from an adult who received the AZD1222 COVID-19 vaccine.

As DNA, the CDR3 is TGTGCCTGGAGCGCCCCGTCTAGGGCTAATGAAAAACTGTTTTTT. It translates to CAWSAPSRANEKLFF. The chain uses TRBV30 and TRBJ1-4; no clear D. Trimming pared 3 bases from V and 3 bases from J, leaving 14 bases between. CDR3 length equals 15 residues. The germline V gene has CDR1 GTSNPN and CDR2 SVGIG (reference sequence).

The rearrangement uses TRBV2 and TRBJ2-5; no clear D gene. The CDR3 is made up of 14 amino acids. Germline CDR1 and CDR2: SNHLY and FYNNEI. V lost 3 bases and J lost 9, with 17 bases in between. CDR3 DNA sequence: TGTGCCAGCAGTGAGACCGCCTATACTTTGGCCCAGTACTTC. This encodes CASSETAYTLAQYF.

The rearrangement uses TRBV11-2 and TRBJ2-7, with 10 positions matching TRBD2. V was clipped by 10 bases and J by 6 bases; unmatched bases: 6. This CDR3 region has 12 residues. Germline CDR1 and CDR2: SGHAT and FQNNGV. The CDR3 DNA is TGTGCCACCTTGCGGACTAGCGGCGAGCAGTACTTC. The encoded protein is CATLRTSGEQYF.

This chain connects TRBV11-2 to TRBJ2-1; 15 bases align to TRBD2. The CDR3 is made up of 18 amino acids. Per germline, CDR1 SGHAT and CDR2 FQNNGV. V was pared by 3 bases and J by 6 bases, with 9 bases of the junction left unmatched. The CDR3, as DNA: TGTGCCAGCAGCTTGGGACAGGGGACTAGCGGGAGGTCCAATGAGCAGTTCTTC. Its protein product is CASSLGQGTSGRSNEQFF.

The chain joins TRBV2 to TRBJ2-3; the match to TRBD2 covers 9 bases. CDR3 length: 15 residues. V dropped 8 bases and J dropped 2; count of bases not matched to a gene: 8. The V gene's germline CDR1 is SNHLY and CDR2 FYNNEI. The CDR3 loop is CASRSSGTLTDTQYF. Written as DNA, the CDR3 is TGTGCCAGCCGATCTAGCGGGACTCTCACAGATACGCAGTATTTT.

The chain is built from TRBV19 and TRBJ2-2, with 10 nucleotides matching TRBD2. The CDR3 is 15 residues long. Germline-derived CDR1 and CDR2 are LNHDA and SQIVND (reference sequence). V dropped 6 bases and J dropped 0; count of bases not matched to a gene: 1. Written as DNA, the CDR3 is TGTGCCAGTAGAACTAGCGGGACGAACACCGGGGAGCTGTTTTTT. Its protein is CASRTSGTNTGELFF.

This chain joins TRBV6-5 and TRBJ1-1; no definite D call. V lost 8 bases and J lost 1, with 8 bases in between. Germline V gene data show CDR1 as MNHEY and CDR2 as SVGAGI. This CDR3 has 12 residues. CDR3 in amino acids: CASRAENTEAFF. The CDR3 DNA is TGTGCCAGCCGGGCGGAGAACACTGAAGCTTTCTTT.

The chain combines TRBV19 with TRBJ2-1, with 7 nucleotides matching TRBD2. Germline loops: CDR1 LNHDA, CDR2 SQIVND (reference sequence). The V and J ends lost 10 bases and 5 bases, in that order; junction bases with no gene match: 11. This CDR3 is built from 14 residues. The CDR3 sequence is CAIPHRDYNNEQFF. The CDR3 DNA follows: TGTGCCATTCCACACCGGGACTATAACAATGAGCAGTTCTTC.

The genes are TRBV7-8 and TRBJ2-7, with a weak D call TRBD2 (5 bases). This CDR3 has 16 residues. CDR1 is SGHVS, CDR2 FQNEAQ, per germline. Between the trimmed V and J ends, which lost 5 bases and 0 bases, there was a span of 17 bases. The CDR3 is CASSPWAPAGSYEQYF. The CDR3 coding sequence is TGTGCCAGCAGCCCATGGGCGCCCGCGGGCTCCTACGAGCAGTACTTC.

This rearrangement joins TRBV6-2 or TRBV6-3 to TRBJ1-5; D remains ambiguous. The CDR3 sequence is 17 residues long. CDR1 and CDR2 from the germline V gene are MNHEY and SVGEGT. The V end lost 2 bases, the J end lost 0 bases, and 14 bases lay between the germline ends. This CDR3 is CASSYDIRGYSNQPQHF. CDR3 nucleotide sequence: TGTGCCAGCAGTTACGACATCCGAGGCTATAGCAATCAGCCCCAGCATTTT.

This clone was detected only a few times. The chain has TRBV7-9 and TRBJ1-1; D is perhaps TRBD1 (6 bases). The CDR3 has 14 residues. The V end lost 5 bases, the J end lost 3 bases, and 13 bases lay between the germline ends. The germline V gene encodes CDR1 SEHNR and CDR2 FQNEAQ (reference sequence). CDR3 nucleotides: TGTGCCAGCAGCCCACAGGGAGGGGACACTGAAGCTTTCTTT. Translation gives CASSPQGGDTEAFF.

The V and J genes are TRBV2 and TRBJ2-2, with 8 bases lining up with TRBD2. Germline trimming cut 1 base from V and 6 bases from J; bases unmatched to any gene: 7. Germline V CDR1 and CDR2: SNHLY, FYNNEI. The CDR3 length is 16 residues. CDR3 protein: CASSEVWAGGAGELFF. CDR3 coding DNA: TGTGCCAGCAGTGAAGTCTGGGCGGGAGGAGCCGGGGAGCTGTTTTTT.

This chain connects TRBV21-1 to TRBJ1-6; the table's D call, TRBD1, was not checked against the DNA. TRBV21-1 is shown as a pseudogene. This CDR3 comprises 16 residues. The CDR3 loop reads CASTFAGAMDNSPLHF. The CDR3 nucleotides are TGTGCCAGCACCTTCGCAGGGGCCATGGATAATTCACCCCTCCACTTT.

V is TRBV2 and J is TRBJ2-3, with TRBD2 matching 8 bases. The ends lost 5 bases at V and 1 base at J; junction bases unmatched: 5. The length of the CDR3 is 15 residues. Germline CDR1 SNHLY, CDR2 FYNNEI. In DNA form, the CDR3 reads TGTGCCAGCAGTATCGGACTAGCCGGCACAGATACGCAGTATTTT. It codes for CASSIGLAGTDTQYF. The variable domain in full, completed from reference TRBV2 and TRBJ2-3, reads EPEVTQTPSHQVTQMGQEVILRCVPISNHLYFYWYRQILGQKVEFLVSFYNNEISEKSEIFDDQFSVERPDGSNFTLKIRSTKLEDSAMYFCASSIGLAGTDTQYFGPGTRLTVL.

This chain connects TRBV3-1 (or the pseudogene TRBV3-2) to TRBJ2-3; TRBD1 might be the D (5 bases). Germline values: CDR1 LGHDT, CDR2 YNNKEL (reference sequence). The germline V and J ends were trimmed by 2 bases and 5 bases, with 17 bases remaining between them. The CDR3 totals 16 residues. The chain's CDR3 is CASSQTPGYTGDTQYF. CDR3 nucleotides: TGTGCCAGCAGCCAAACCCCGGGTTACACAGGAGATACGCAGTATTTT.

The J gene is TRBJ1-2, the V gene TRBV7-9; D ambiguous. CDR1 is SEHNR, CDR2 FQNEAQ, per germline (reference sequence). Trimming shortened V by 0 bases and J by 8 bases, and 13 bases separated the two germline ends. CDR3 length: 14 amino acids. CDR3 region: CASSLAMDGEGYTF. The CDR3 region has the DNA TGTGCCAGCAGCTTAGCTATGGATGGGGAAGGCTACACCTTC.

V and J are TRBV18 and TRBJ1-2, with 7 bases aligning to TRBD1. This CDR3 region has 13 residues. Germline V lookup: CDR1 KGHSH, CDR2 LQKENI. V trimming: 5 bases; J trimming: 7 bases; junction bases outside the gene matches: 7. This CDR3 is CASSAGTESGYTF. The CDR3, as DNA: TGTGCCAGCTCAGCTGGGACAGAGTCTGGCTACACCTTC.

This chain uses TRBV7-2 with TRBJ1-5, with 8 bases identical to TRBD1. V dropped 1 base and J dropped 1; count of bases not matched to a gene: 6. Germline values: CDR1 SGHTA, CDR2 FQGNSA. The length of the CDR3 is 17 residues. The CDR3 loop reads CASSLDYRGASNQPQHF. In nucleotides, the CDR3 is TGTGCCAGCAGCTTAGATTACAGGGGGGCGAGCAATCAGCCCCAGCATTTT.

The chain employs TRBV6-2 or TRBV6-3 and TRBJ2-2; 13 nucleotides agree with TRBD2. Germline V CDR1 and CDR2: MNHEY, SVGEGT. The CDR3 spans 16 residues. V trimming: 5 bases; J trimming: 5 bases; junction bases outside the gene matches: 5. CDR3 coding DNA: TGTGCCAGCAGTGACGCACTAGCGGGAGGGACCGGGGAGCTGTTTTTT. Its protein product is CASSDALAGGTGELFF.

The chain links TRBV29-1 to TRBJ1-1, with unresolved D. CDR3 size: 13 residues. Germline CDR1 reads SQVTM; CDR2 reads ANQGSEA. The V gene lost 7 bases and the J gene lost 1 base, with 13 bases spanning the gap. Here the CDR3 DNA reads TGCAGCGCGTTGCGGGCCAGGAACACTGAAGCTTTCTTT. Translated, it gives CSALRARNTEAFF.

This chain joins TRBV2 and TRBJ2-7; 7 nucleotides line up with TRBD1. In germline, CDR1 is SNHLY, CDR2 FYNNEI. There are 17 residues in the CDR3. J lost 0 bases, V lost 4 bases, and 12 bases had no gene match. DNA of the CDR3: TGTGCCAGCAGTGCTTTTTTACAGGGGTCCCCCTCCTACGAGCAGTACTTC. The encoded protein is CASSAFLQGSPSYEQYF.